This is a list of T cell receptor beta chains from one sample in a study of T cell repertoires in cytomegalovirus infection. TCRdb used MiXCR to reprocess the reads, holding one entry per CDR3 protein. Of approximately 490,000 distinct CDR3 sequences listed, about 11% were seen once; the top ten hold 10% to 13%. Sequenced material: PBMCs. All receptors derive from a human donor in good health (CMV status not recorded). Some clones in this sample may be carry-over from other donors' samples. Each CDR3 is given with its conserved first and last residue. Each record gives: clone size, V gene, J gene, D gene, CDR3 length, CDR3 protein, CDR3 DNA. A D gene is named only where the DNA matches it firmly. The size field is filled for only some rows; it gives once, few, many or a size class.

.	TRBV11-1	TRBJ2-7	.	15	CASSLPSVLSYEQYF	TGTGCCAGCAGCTTACCGTCGGTCCTCTCCTACGAGCAGTACTTC
few	TRBV7-9	TRBJ2-2	.	16	CASSQSRDGDTGELFF	TGTGCCAGCAGCCAGTCCAGGGATGGAGACACCGGGGAGCTGTTTTTT
many	TRBV25-1	TRBJ2-1	TRBD2	17	CASRPPGGASSYNEQFF	TGTGCCAGCAGGCCCCCCGGGGGGGCTAGCTCCTACAATGAGCAGTTCTTC
many	TRBV10-3	TRBJ2-1	TRBD2	16	CAIRRVSGRDYNEQFF	TGTGCCATCCGGAGGGTTAGCGGGAGGGATTACAATGAGCAGTTCTTC
.	TRBV2	TRBJ2-7	TRBD1	13	CASTQGQGAEQYF	TGTGCCAGCACGCAAGGACAGGGGGCAGAGCAGTACTTC
many	TRBV5-1	TRBJ2-1	.	12	CASRDIDNEQFF	TGCGCCAGCAGAGACATAGACAATGAGCAGTTCTTC
many	TRBV2	TRBJ2-7	TRBD1	11	CASWGQPFGVF	TGTGCCAGTTGGGGACAGCCCTTCGGAGTATTC
few	TRBV19	TRBJ2-7	TRBD2	15	CASSRRSGREYEQYF	TGTGCCAGTAGTAGGAGAAGCGGGAGAGAGTACGAGCAGTACTTC
few	TRBV7-3	TRBJ2-1	TRBD2	15	CASSPQWTSGNEQFF	TGTGCCAGCAGCCCCCAATGGACTAGCGGCAATGAGCAGTTCTTC
few	TRBV29-1	TRBJ2-3	.	13	CSVDSSGTDTQYF	TGCAGCGTTGATTCTAGCGGCACAGATACGCAGTATTTT
many	TRBV20-1	TRBJ2-5	TRBD2	14	CSLLAGGRGETQYF	TGCAGCCTACTAGCGGGAGGGCGCGGGGAGACCCAGTACTTC
many	TRBV20-1	TRBJ2-7	.	16	CSARVPVRGRPDEQYF	TGCAGTGCTAGAGTCCCGGTCCGCGGCCGCCCCGACGAGCAGTACTTC
many	TRBV27	TRBJ1-2	.	12	CASRTPGIGYTF	TGTGCCAGCAGAACCCCGGGGATCGGCTACACCTTC
.	TRBV18	TRBJ1-1	.	13	CASSTVPNTEAFF	TGTGCCAGCTCGACGGTTCCGAACACTGAAGCTTTCTTT
many	TRBV4-1	TRBJ2-7	.	15	CASSLSRQALDEQYF	TGCGCCAGCAGCCTTAGCCGGCAGGCCCTCGACGAGCAGTACTTC
many	TRBV7-9	TRBJ2-1	TRBD2	16	CASSQPGGSSYNEQFF	TGTGCCAGCAGCCAGCCGGGCGGGAGCTCCTACAATGAGCAGTTCTTC
.	TRBV6-4	TRBJ2-1	TRBD2	13	CASSSGGANEQFF	TGTGCCAGCAGTAGCGGGGGGGCCAATGAGCAGTTCTTC
many	TRBV7-6	TRBJ1-4	.	13	CASSSNWKEKLFF	TGTGCCAGCAGCTCAAACTGGAAGGAAAAACTGTTTTTT
many	TRBV23-1	TRBJ2-5	TRBD2	20	CASSPNRAYRGGEDIETQYF	TGCGCCAGCAGTCCAAATCGGGCCTACCGGGGAGGGGAGGATATAGAGACCCAGTACTTC
.	TRBV19	TRBJ2-5	TRBD1	14	CASSPTGGLETQYF	TGTGCCAGTAGTCCAACAGGGGGCCTTGAGACCCAGTACTTC
many	TRBV7-2	TRBJ2-1	TRBD1	15	CASSPPGQGFDEQFF	TGTGCCAGCAGCCCCCCGGGACAGGGTTTCGATGAGCAGTTCTTC
.	TRBV30	TRBJ2-3	.	13	CAWSVSVADTQYF	TGTGCCTGGAGTGTCTCAGTGGCAGATACGCAGTATTTT
many	TRBV2	TRBJ2-7	TRBD2	15	CASSLRTSGSYEQYF	TGTGCCAGCAGTCTTAGGACTAGCGGGAGTTACGAGCAGTACTTC
many	TRBV5-1	TRBJ2-1	TRBD1	15	CASTTGTGSYNEQFF	TGCGCCAGCACAACCGGGACAGGGTCCTACAATGAGCAGTTCTTC
few	TRBV5-8	TRBJ2-7	TRBD1	17	CASSLPGTGHPSPEQYF	TGTGCCAGCAGCTTACCCGGGACAGGTCATCCGTCGCCCGAGCAGTACTTC
many	TRBV5-1	TRBJ2-3	.	15	CASSSTGRGTDTQYF	TGCGCCAGCAGCTCGACGGGACGCGGCACAGATACGCAGTATTTT
many	TRBV6-5	TRBJ1-4	.	18	CASSYRPPGQATNEKLFF	TGTGCCAGCAGTTATAGGCCACCGGGCCAGGCAACTAATGAAAAACTGTTTTTT
many	TRBV6-1	TRBJ1-2	.	12	CASSETGDGYTF	TGTGCCAGCAGTGAAACGGGGGATGGCTACACCTTC
.	TRBV23-1	TRBJ2-4	.	16	CASTFPGQLAKNIQYF	TGCGCCAGCACCTTCCCGGGACAACTAGCCAAAAACATTCAGTACTTC
many	TRBV18	TRBJ2-3	.	13	CASSPAAGDTQYF	TGTGCCAGCTCACCTGCCGCGGGAGATACGCAGTATTTT
many	TRBV7-9	TRBJ1-2	.	14	CASSLARHTDGYTF	TGTGCCAGCAGCTTAGCGAGGCACACCGATGGCTACACCTTC
many	TRBV7-9	TRBJ1-6	.	14	CASTKTGSNSPLHF	TGTGCCAGCACCAAGACAGGTTCTAATTCACCCCTCCACTTT
.	TRBV29-1	TRBJ2-3	TRBD2	14	CSVWTSGRGDTQYF	TGCAGCGTCTGGACTAGCGGGCGGGGAGATACGCAGTATTTT
many	TRBV14	TRBJ2-2	TRBD1	15	CASSPQGAKTGELFF	TGTGCCAGCAGCCCTCAGGGGGCTAAAACCGGGGAGCTGTTTTTT
many	TRBV24-1	TRBJ2-1	.	12	CATSESSNEQFF	TGTGCCACCAGTGAATCGAGCAATGAGCAGTTCTTC
many	TRBV10-3	TRBJ2-5	.	12	CATSGTQETQYF	TGTGCCACTTCAGGCACCCAAGAGACCCAGTACTTC
.	TRBV20-1	TRBJ2-3	.	13	CSARGPTLDTQYF	TGCAGTGCTAGGGGACCAACCCTGGATACGCAGTATTTT
few	TRBV20-1	TRBJ2-7	.	12	CSARDIAYEQYF	TGCAGTGCTAGAGATATTGCCTACGAGCAGTACTTC
.	TRBV7-2	TRBJ1-6	.	16	CASSPGPRGRGSPLHF	TGTGCCAGCAGCCCTGGCCCCCGGGGTAGAGGTTCACCCCTCCACTTT
.	TRBV20-1	TRBJ2-3	TRBD1	17	CSARDNMGQIWTDTQYF	TGCAGTGCTAGAGATAACATGGGACAGATTTGGACAGATACGCAGTATTTT
many	TRBV6-5	TRBJ2-2	.	18	CASSYSVVLSGGPRELFF	TGTGCCAGCAGTTACTCGGTCGTCCTTTCGGGCGGTCCCAGGGAGCTGTTTTTT
many	TRBV3-1	TRBJ2-1	.	11	CASSQANEQFF	TGTGCCAGCAGCCAGGCCAATGAGCAGTTCTTC
.	TRBV18	TRBJ2-6	.	17	CASSSTRTGSGANVLTF	TGTGCCAGCTCTTCCACCAGGACCGGCTCTGGGGCCAACGTCCTGACTTTC
many	TRBV6-5	TRBJ2-7	TRBD2	15	CASSYSRAGGYEQYF	TGTGCCAGCAGTTACTCGAGGGCGGGAGGGTACGAGCAGTACTTC
.	TRBV30	TRBJ1-1	TRBD1	14	CAWTPGTGSTEAFF	TGTGCCTGGACCCCGGGGACAGGGAGCACTGAAGCTTTCTTT
many	TRBV28	TRBJ1-4	.	14	CASSVRARNEKLFF	TGTGCCAGCAGTGTCAGGGCCCGTAATGAAAAACTGTTTTTT
.	TRBV2	TRBJ1-2	.	16	CASMSLGAASGYDYTF	TGTGCCAGCATGTCTCTAGGGGCGGCGTCGGGTTATGACTACACCTTC
few	TRBV12-3/TRBV12-4	TRBJ1-1	TRBD1	14	CASTLQGMNTEAFF	TGTGCCAGCACCCTACAGGGGATGAACACTGAAGCTTTCTTT
few	TRBV5-1	TRBJ2-2	.	16	CASSPRPGANTGELFF	TGCGCCAGCAGCCCCCGGCCGGGGGCGAACACCGGGGAGCTGTTTTTT
many	TRBV5-1	TRBJ1-3	TRBD1	17	CASSWAGTGGSGNTIYF	TGCGCCAGCAGCTGGGCCGGGACAGGAGGCTCTGGAAACACCATATATTTT
.	TRBV29-1	TRBJ2-5	TRBD1	13	CSVGQGYQETQYF	TGCAGCGTGGGACAGGGTTACCAAGAGACCCAGTACTTC
many	TRBV19	TRBJ2-3	.	16	CASTGGAYRNTDTQYF	TGTGCCAGTACCGGGGGTGCCTACCGAAACACAGATACGCAGTATTTT
many	TRBV5-1	TRBJ2-7	TRBD2	15	CASSREAGPPYEQYF	TGCGCCAGCAGCCGTGAAGCGGGGCCCCCCTACGAGCAGTACTTC
many	TRBV7-7	TRBJ1-1	.	16	CASSLETWGLNTEAFF	TGTGCTAGCAGCTTAGAAACATGGGGATTAAACACTGAAGCTTTCTTT
.	TRBV9	TRBJ2-7	.	16	CASSVAGPSSLGEQYF	TGTGCCAGCAGCGTAGCGGGCCCCTCTTCTCTCGGCGAGCAGTACTTC